This T cell receptor (beta chain) came from a study of shared clonotypes between healthy human individuals. The overall study: Each donor had three CD4 naive, three CD4 memory, two CD8 naive and one CD8 memory plate.

CDR1 and CDR2 from the germline V gene are SGHTA and FQGTGA. Trimming removed 4 bases at V and 7 bases at J, with 8 bases between. The CDR3 consists of 12 residues. About this clone itself: Its cognate antigen is unknown. Within the sample, other DNA sequences also encode this same CDR3.

Authors' methods: With immunoSEQ giving junction-only sequences and no quality scores, filtering differed. TCRdb's table, derived via immunoSEQ multiplex PCR, lists solely in-frame clones and lacks some. Clone size and V and J calls were adopted from that table, with D and trimming inferred from the DNA. The repertoire includes nearly 1 million clones, approximately 80% of them detected once, and roughly 1.5% sits in the top ten. Study-level results: Investigators collected only blood, and repertoires in tissues likely differ.

This TCR came from a man in his late teens or twenties in good health. Material: memory CD4+ T cells sorted from blood. Subset denoted: CD45RA-negative fraction. This chain connects TRBV7-3 to TRBJ2-1; TRBD2 is a possible D gene (5 bases). The CDR3 bases are TGTGCCAGCAGCTCCCGGGGTAATGAGCAGTTCTTC. The encoded protein is CASSSRGNEQFF.